Listed below are T cell receptor beta chains from one sample, sequenced in a study of blood T cell repertoires in COVID-19. Data came from immunoSEQ multiplex PCR; TCRdb stores just in-frame clones and leaves some out. The sample includes approximately 350,000 clones, about four fifths of them seen just once. What was sequenced was peripheral blood. These receptors all stem from a young man with active or convalescent COVID-19. Each CDR3 is given with its conserved first and last residue. The D gene is left open where the match is weak. Not all rows give a size; the values are once, few, many and, for expanded clones, a class.

clone_size: -
v_call: TRBV29-1
d_call: TRBD1
j_call: TRBJ2-7
cdr3_aa: CSVEGGDRGSYEQYF
cdr3_nt: TGCAGCGTTGAAGGTGGGGACAGGGGCTCCTACGAGCAGTACTTC

clone_size: -
v_call: TRBV28
d_call: TRBD2
j_call: TRBJ2-7
cdr3_aa: CASSLAGGLGEQYF
cdr3_nt: TGTGCCAGCAGTTTAGCGGGAGGGCTAGGTGAGCAGTACTTC

clone_size: -
v_call: TRBV18
d_call: TRBD1
j_call: TRBJ1-3
cdr3_aa: CASIKQGASGNTIYF
cdr3_nt: TGTGCCAGCATAAAACAGGGGGCATCTGGAAACACCATATATTTT

clone_size: -
v_call: TRBV7-2
d_call: TRBD2
j_call: TRBJ2-1
cdr3_aa: CASSPGTSAYNEQFF
cdr3_nt: TGTGCCAGCAGCCCCGGGACTAGCGCCTACAATGAGCAGTTCTTC

clone_size: -
v_call: TRBV4-3
d_call: -
j_call: TRBJ2-1
cdr3_aa: CASSQGVNAGNEQFF
cdr3_nt: TGCGCCAGCAGCCAAGGGGTCAATGCGGGGAATGAGCAGTTCTTC

clone_size: -
v_call: TRBV4-1
d_call: TRBD2
j_call: TRBJ2-3
cdr3_aa: CASSAKAGGLTDTQYF
cdr3_nt: TGCGCCAGCAGCGCAAAAGCGGGGGGGCTAACAGATACGCAGTATTTT

clone_size: -
v_call: TRBV19
d_call: -
j_call: TRBJ1-2
cdr3_aa: CASNLGQQTYGYTF
cdr3_nt: TGTGCCAGCAACTTAGGACAGCAGACCTATGGCTACACCTTC

clone_size: once
v_call: TRBV4-1
d_call: -
j_call: TRBJ1-2
cdr3_aa: CASSQPLDYGYTF
cdr3_nt: TGCGCCAGCAGCCAACCCCTAGACTATGGCTACACCTTC

clone_size: -
v_call: TRBV5-8
d_call: -
j_call: TRBJ1-1
cdr3_aa: CASLNFVLSEAFF
cdr3_nt: TGTGCCAGCCTAAATTTTGTTTTATCTGAAGCTTTCTTT

clone_size: -
v_call: TRBV5-1
d_call: -
j_call: TRBJ1-1
cdr3_aa: CASSPATSNTEAFF
cdr3_nt: TGCGCCAGCAGCCCGGCGACTTCGAACACTGAAGCTTTCTTT

clone_size: -
v_call: TRBV12-3/TRBV12-4
d_call: -
j_call: TRBJ2-5
cdr3_aa: CASSRDRETQYF
cdr3_nt: TGTGCCAGCAGCCGCGACAGAGAGACCCAGTACTTC

clone_size: -
v_call: TRBV7-6
d_call: TRBD1
j_call: TRBJ2-1
cdr3_aa: CASSSLAGQVYNEQFF
cdr3_nt: TGTGCCAGCAGCTCTTTGGCGGGACAGGTTTACAATGAGCAGTTCTTC

clone_size: -
v_call: TRBV5-1
d_call: TRBD2
j_call: TRBJ2-5
cdr3_aa: CASSLLAGGQETQYF
cdr3_nt: TGCGCCAGCAGTTTATTAGCGGGAGGGCAAGAGACCCAGTACTTC

clone_size: -
v_call: TRBV6-2/TRBV6-3
d_call: TRBD1
j_call: TRBJ1-5
cdr3_aa: CASSHDRGYSNQPQHF
cdr3_nt: TGTGCCAGCAGCCACGACAGGGGTTATAGCAATCAGCCCCAGCATTTT

clone_size: -
v_call: TRBV18
d_call: -
j_call: TRBJ2-7
cdr3_aa: CASSSITGSRYEQYF
cdr3_nt: TGTGCCAGCTCATCGATAACAGGGTCGCGGTACGAGCAGTACTTC

clone_size: -
v_call: TRBV13
d_call: TRBD1
j_call: TRBJ1-1
cdr3_aa: CASSPRTGNTEAFF
cdr3_nt: TGTGCCAGCAGCCCTCGGACAGGGAACACTGAAGCTTTCTTT